A single sample is the source of the 10 T cell receptor beta chains below, sequenced in a study of spatial heterogeneity in lung cancer. Time point given: sample taken at primary tumor resection. MiXCR was run by TCRdb on the 5' RACE reads, yielding one entry per CDR3 protein. The table has 30,000 to 45,000 distinct CDR3 sequences, less than 9% seen once. The sequencing used PBMCs, collected at surgery. The receptors here all came from a female donor with early-stage non-small cell lung cancer.

This chain joins TRBV20-1 and TRBJ2-3; D is uncertain. The CDR3 runs to 11 residues. Germline CDR1 and CDR2: DFQATT and SNEGSKA (reference sequence). CDR3 protein: CGTRSTDTQYF. In DNA, the CDR3 is TGCGGCACGCGTAGCACAGATACGCAGTATTTT.

The sample holds a few counts of this clonotype. The CDR3 DNA follows: TGTGCCAGCAGCTTTCATGAGCTGGGACCCTCCAACCCCAATGAGCAGTTCTTC. Residues: CASSFHELGPSNPNEQFF. This rearrangement joins TRBV7-9 to TRBJ2-1; possibly TRBD1 or TRBD2 for D (5 bases each). From germline, CDR1 is SEHNR and CDR2 FQNEAQ (reference sequence). The V end lost 3 bases, the J end lost 6 bases, and 24 bases lay between the germline ends. The CDR3 covers 18 residues.

This clonotype was detected many times. The V call is TRBV7-8, the J call TRBJ1-6, with TRBD1 as a possible D gene (6 bases). This CDR3 has 14 amino acids. Germline V CDR1 and CDR2: SGHVS, FQNEAQ. V lost 5 bases and J lost 13, with 18 bases in between. CDR3 region: CASSHRALRVPLHF. For the CDR3, the DNA is TGTGCCAGCAGCCACAGGGCCCTCCGTGTCCCCCTCCACTTT.

This clonotype was recorded many times. The genes are TRBV12-3 or TRBV12-4 and TRBJ2-7; no definite D call. Trimming pared 6 bases from V and 3 bases from J, leaving 15 bases between. The CDR3 runs to 14 residues. The chain's CDR3 is CASSGPSPLYEQYF. The CDR3 DNA reads TGTGCCAGCAGCGGGCCTAGTCCCCTCTACGAGCAGTACTTC.

This clonotype was detected ten times or more. The genes are TRBV5-1 and TRBJ2-5, with no clear D. V was clipped by 3 bases and J by 5 bases, with 11 bases between them. The CDR3 length is 13 residues. The germline V gene encodes CDR1 SGHRS and CDR2 YFSETQ. CDR3 DNA sequence: TGCGCCAGCAGCTATGGGCGGATGGAGACCCAGTACTTC. It translates to CASSYGRMETQYF.

The rearrangement uses TRBV7-6 and TRBJ1-4, with TRBD1 matching over 9 bases. The CDR3 loop spans 16 amino acids. Germline V gene data show CDR1 as SGHVS and CDR2 as FNYEAQ. Trimming cost V 2 bases and J 5 bases; bases outside gene matches: 6. Here the CDR3 reads CASSLWSGQGNEKLFF. Written as DNA, the CDR3 is TGTGCCAGCAGCTTATGGTCTGGACAGGGGAATGAAAAACTGTTTTTT.

The J gene is TRBJ2-7, the V gene TRBV15, with 10 bases that match TRBD2. J was trimmed by 0 bases and V by 1 base; bases with no gene match: 3. This CDR3 has 16 amino acids. CDR1 is LNHNV, CDR2 YYDKDF, per germline (reference sequence). CDR3 loop: CATSRGAGGPSYEQYF. DNA for the CDR3: TGTGCCACCAGCAGAGGAGCGGGAGGGCCCTCCTACGAGCAGTACTTC.

This chain joins TRBV6-1 and TRBJ1-2; tentatively, D is TRBD1 (6 bases). Trimming pared 4 bases from V and 4 bases from J, leaving 16 bases between. Germline V CDR1 and CDR2: MNHNS, SASEGT. The CDR3 sequence is 15 residues long. The CDR3 sequence: CASSGNPGAGYGYTF. The CDR3 DNA reads as TGTGCCAGCAGTGGGAACCCAGGGGCGGGCTATGGCTACACCTTC.

This clonotype was picked up a small number of times. V gene TRBV12-3 or TRBV12-4 combines with J gene TRBJ1-5; TRBD1 might be the D (6 bases). This CDR3 spans 14 amino acids. The V and J ends lost 5 bases and 3 bases respectively, with 11 bases between them. As DNA, the CDR3 is TGTGCCAGCAGTCGGGAGGGGGTCAATCAGCCCCAGCATTTT. Encoded protein: CASSREGVNQPQHF.

This clonotype was counted at least ten times. The chain has TRBV10-3 and TRBJ2-4; no firm D call. V shed 3 bases and J shed 0 bases, with 12 bases lying between them. CDR3 length: 16 amino acids. CDR1 ENHRY and CDR2 SYGVKD come from the germline V gene. CDR3 region: CAISEARLEAKNIQYF. The CDR3 DNA is TGTGCCATCAGTGAAGCCAGGTTAGAAGCCAAAAACATTCAGTACTTC.